The 12 T cell receptor beta chains given below trace back to one sample, sequenced in a study of regulatory T cells in long-lasting Graves disease. CDR3-region Arm-PCR and iRepertoire HTBI primers produced the TCR beta libraries. TCRdb used MiXCR to reprocess the multiplex PCR reads, holding one entry per CDR3 protein. The repertoire holds about 540,000 distinct CDR3 sequences, with approximately 13% as singletons. Described time point: newly diagnosed GD, antithyroid drugs for less than 3 months. Extracted PBMC RNA gave rise to the TCR library. The sample was also reused in another study, on T cells in Graves' hyperthyroidism and ophthalmopathy.

The sequenced sample was peripheral blood mononuclear cells (PBMCs), obtained at new diagnosis, from a patient treated with antithyroid drugs. Receptor source: a young man with Graves disease.

This clonotype was counted many times. V is TRBV7-9 and J is TRBJ2-7; D gene ambiguous. The V and J ends lost 6 bases and 3 bases respectively, with 12 bases between them. Germline V CDR1 and CDR2: SEHNR, FQNEAQ (reference sequence). The CDR3 extends over 13 amino acids. CDR3 in amino acids: CASSLSWGYEQYF. The CDR3 nucleotides are TGTGCCAGCAGTTTAAGCTGGGGCTACGAGCAGTACTTC.

This clonotype was seen repeatedly, ten times or more. This sequence joins TRBV20-1 and TRBJ2-1; D might be TRBD2 (5 bases). The V gene's germline CDR1 is DFQATT and CDR2 SNEGSKA (reference sequence). The CDR3 contains 15 residues. The germline V and J ends were trimmed by 3 bases and 4 bases, with 16 bases remaining between them. CDR3 loop: CSASPNTGSYNEQFF. The DNA of the CDR3 is TGCAGTGCTAGTCCTAATACGGGGTCTTACAATGAGCAGTTCTTC.

This clonotype was counted ten times or more. This chain connects TRBV27 to TRBJ2-7, with 7 bases lining up with TRBD1. CDR1 and CDR2 from the germline V gene are MNHEY and SMNVEV (reference sequence). V trimming: 4 bases; J trimming: 0 bases; junction bases outside the gene matches: 15. The CDR3 covers 18 residues. The CDR3 loop reads CASSSWTGGSSSSYEQYF. The CDR3 coding sequence is TGTGCCAGCAGTTCTTGGACAGGCGGAAGTTCAAGCTCCTACGAGCAGTACTTC.

The chain recombines TRBV5-6 with TRBJ2-1; 9 bases agree with TRBD2. Germline values: CDR1 SGHDT, CDR2 YYEEEE. J gave up 4 bases and V 2 bases, and 7 bases lay outside the gene matches. The CDR3 has 16 amino acids. CDR3 nucleotide sequence: TGTGCCAGCAGCTTACTAGCGGGTAGGATATACAATGAGCAGTTCTTC. Translating it yields CASSLLAGRIYNEQFF.

This clonotype occurred many times. The J gene is TRBJ1-5, the V gene TRBV2; D gene ambiguous. V was shortened by 7 bases and J by 4 bases, with 14 bases between the two germline ends. CDR1 SNHLY and CDR2 FYNNEI come from the germline V gene. This CDR3 is 14 amino acids long. The CDR3 DNA is TGTGCCAGCACCGTACGGCATAGTAATCAGCCCCAGCATTTT. Protein product: CASTVRHSNQPQHF. Variable domain in full (rest from reference TRBV2 and TRBJ1-5): EPEVTQTPSHQVTQMGQEVILRCVPISNHLYFYWYRQILGQKVEFLVSFYNNEISEKSEIFDDQFSVERPDGSNFTLKIRSTKLEDSAMYFCASTVRHSNQPQHFGDGTRLSIL.

This clonotype was recorded many times. The chain carries TRBV27 and TRBJ2-2, with 7 bases identical to TRBD1. Germline trimming cut 8 bases from V and 5 bases from J; bases unmatched to any gene: 8. This CDR3 has 14 amino acids. Germline lookup yields CDR1 MNHEY and CDR2 SMNVEV (reference sequence). CDR3 region: CASGLKQGTGELFF. The DNA for the CDR3 is TGTGCCAGCGGCCTCAAACAGGGGACCGGGGAGCTGTTTTTT.

This clonotype was detected ten times or more. V and J are TRBV20-1 and TRBJ1-6, with D unclear. CDR1 and CDR2 from the germline V gene are DFQATT and SNEGSKA (reference sequence). CDR3 size: 12 residues. Trimming cost V 4 bases and J 10 bases, with 11 bases left between them. The CDR3 region is CSATRAGSPLHF. In DNA, the CDR3 is TGCAGTGCTACGCGGGCGGGGTCACCCCTCCACTTT.

The chain links TRBV19 to TRBJ2-7, with 8 nucleotides matching TRBD1. The germline CDR1 and CDR2 sequences are LNHDA and SQIVND (reference sequence). The CDR3 sequence is 16 residues long. V lost 6 bases and J lost 1; bases outside the gene matches: 11. The CDR3 sequence: CASSRTGNEGSYEQYF. As DNA, the CDR3 is TGTGCCAGTAGCCGGACAGGGAATGAGGGGTCCTACGAGCAGTACTTC.

The table lists this clonotype with a few counts. The chain couples TRBV28 to TRBJ1-1; D perhaps matches TRBD1 (5 bases). The V end was cut by 6 bases, the J end by 5 bases, with 22 bases between. This CDR3 comprises 16 residues. Germline V gene data show CDR1 as MDHEN and CDR2 as SYDVKM. The CDR3 spells CASSPPGRGLGTEAFF. In DNA form, the CDR3 reads TGTGCCAGCAGCCCCCCGGGACGGGGACTTGGGACTGAAGCTTTCTTT.

This clonotype appeared many times. The gene calls are TRBV29-1 and TRBJ2-7; D call uncertain. Germline-derived CDR1 and CDR2 are SQVTM and ANQGSEA. This CDR3 has 11 residues. V dropped 5 bases and J dropped 1 base, with 6 bases sitting between them. The CDR3 bases are TGCAGCGTTATAAGGTCCTACGAGCAGTACTTC. Its translation: CSVIRSYEQYF.

The chain has TRBV2 and TRBJ2-7; D might be TRBD1 (6 bases). Trimming stripped 5 bases from V and 11 bases from J, with 19 bases between. The V gene's germline CDR1 is SNHLY and CDR2 FYNNEI. The CDR3 loop spans 13 amino acids. The chain's CDR3 is CASSMSPSDSKYF. The CDR3 DNA follows: TGTGCCAGCAGTATGTCCCCCTCGGACAGTAAGTACTTC.

This clonotype was observed many times. V usage is TRBV2 and J usage is TRBJ2-3, with 11 bases fitting TRBD1. CDR1 and CDR2 (germline): SNHLY, FYNNEI. This CDR3 region has 15 residues. V shed 7 bases, J shed 3 bases, and the junction held 6 bases outside the gene matches. The DNA for the CDR3 is TGTGCCAGCAAAAAGGACAGGGGGCATACAGATACGCAGTATTTT. Its translation is CASKKDRGHTDTQYF.